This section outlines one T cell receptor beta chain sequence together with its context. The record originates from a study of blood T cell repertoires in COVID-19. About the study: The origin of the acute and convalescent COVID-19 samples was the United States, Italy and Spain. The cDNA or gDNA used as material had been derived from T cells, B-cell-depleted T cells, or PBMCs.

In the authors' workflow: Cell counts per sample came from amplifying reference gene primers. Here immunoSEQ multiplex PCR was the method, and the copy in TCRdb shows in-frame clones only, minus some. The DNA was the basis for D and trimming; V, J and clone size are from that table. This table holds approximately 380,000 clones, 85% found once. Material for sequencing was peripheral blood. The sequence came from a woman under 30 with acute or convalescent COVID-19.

The CDR3 loop is CASSDRRTGGNQPQHF. CDR3 DNA sequence: TGTGCCAGCAGTGATCGAAGGACAGGGGGCAATCAGCCCCAGCATTTT. This rearrangement joins TRBV6-1 to TRBJ1-5, with TRBD1 identical over 9 bases. The V gene end was trimmed by 3 bases and the J gene end by 2 bases; junction bases not matched to a gene: 5. The CDR3 totals 16 residues. Germline V gene data show CDR1 as MNHNS and CDR2 as SASEGT.